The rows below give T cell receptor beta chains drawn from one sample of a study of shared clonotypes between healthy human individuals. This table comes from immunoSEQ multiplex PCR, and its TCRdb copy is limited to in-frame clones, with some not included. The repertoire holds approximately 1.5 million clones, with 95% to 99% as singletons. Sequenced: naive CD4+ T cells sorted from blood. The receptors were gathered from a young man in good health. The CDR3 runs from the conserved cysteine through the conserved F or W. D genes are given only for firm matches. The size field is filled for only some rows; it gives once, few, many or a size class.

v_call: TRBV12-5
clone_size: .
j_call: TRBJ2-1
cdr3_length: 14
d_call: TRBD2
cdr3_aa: CASGSSAGANEQFF
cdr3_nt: TGTGCTAGTGGTTCTTCCGCGGGAGCTAATGAGCAGTTCTTC

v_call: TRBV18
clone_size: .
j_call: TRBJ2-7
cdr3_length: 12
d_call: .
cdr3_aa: CASSRRDFEQYF
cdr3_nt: TGTGCCAGCTCACGCCGGGACTTTGAGCAGTACTTC

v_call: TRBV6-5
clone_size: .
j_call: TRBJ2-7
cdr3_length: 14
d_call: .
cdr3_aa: CASSYSTSAHEQYF
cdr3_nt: TGTGCCAGCAGTTACTCGACGAGCGCCCACGAGCAGTACTTC

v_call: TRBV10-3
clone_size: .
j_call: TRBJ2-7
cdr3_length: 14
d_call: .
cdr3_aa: CAISVPGPAREQYF
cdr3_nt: TGTGCCATCAGTGTACCGGGGCCGGCGCGCGAGCAGTACTTC

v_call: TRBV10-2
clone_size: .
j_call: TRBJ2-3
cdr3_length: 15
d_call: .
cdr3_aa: CASSQTGLLTDTQYF
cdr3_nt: TGCGCCAGCAGCCAGACGGGACTCCTCACAGATACGCAGTATTTT

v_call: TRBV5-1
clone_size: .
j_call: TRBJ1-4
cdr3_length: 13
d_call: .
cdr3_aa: CASSLGSTEKLFF
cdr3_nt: TGCGCCAGCAGCCTCGGCTCAACAGAAAAACTGTTTTTT

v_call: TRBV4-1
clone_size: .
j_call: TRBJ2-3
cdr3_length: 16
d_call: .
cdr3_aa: CASSPATLVKGDTQYF
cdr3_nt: TGCGCCAGCAGCCCGGCTACTCTAGTTAAGGGGGATACGCAGTATTTT

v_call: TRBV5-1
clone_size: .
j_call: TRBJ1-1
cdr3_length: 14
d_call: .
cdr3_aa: CASSPQRGTIEAFF
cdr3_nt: TGCGCCAGCAGCCCCCAACGGGGGACAATCGAAGCTTTCTTT

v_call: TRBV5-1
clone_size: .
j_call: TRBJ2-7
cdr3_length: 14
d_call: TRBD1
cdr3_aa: CASSLETGPYEQYF
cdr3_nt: TGCGCCAGCAGCTTAGAGACAGGGCCCTACGAGCAGTACTTC

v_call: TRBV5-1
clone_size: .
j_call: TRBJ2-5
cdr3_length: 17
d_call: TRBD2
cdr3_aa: CASSLVVGSGSMETQYF
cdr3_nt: TGCGCCAGCAGCTTGGTGGTAGGTAGCGGGAGTATGGAGACCCAGTACTTC

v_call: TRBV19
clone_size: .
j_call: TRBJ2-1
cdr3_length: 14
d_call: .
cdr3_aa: CASRAPSSYNEQFF
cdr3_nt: TGTGCCAGCAGAGCCCCAAGCTCCTACAATGAGCAGTTCTTC

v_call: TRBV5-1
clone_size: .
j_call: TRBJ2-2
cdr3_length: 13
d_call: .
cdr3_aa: CASSGTNTGELFF
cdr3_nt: TGCGCCAGCAGCGGGACCAACACCGGGGAGCTGTTTTTT

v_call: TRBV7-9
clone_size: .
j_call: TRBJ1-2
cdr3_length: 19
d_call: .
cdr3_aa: CASRLPGVLRGDRDYGYTF
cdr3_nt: TGTGCCAGCAGACTTCCAGGGGTTTTAAGGGGCGACCGGGACTATGGCTACACCTTC

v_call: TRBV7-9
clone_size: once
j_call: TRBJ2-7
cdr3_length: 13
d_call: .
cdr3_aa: CASSLDRAYEQYF
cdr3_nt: TGTGCCAGCAGCTTGGACAGAGCCTACGAGCAGTACTTC

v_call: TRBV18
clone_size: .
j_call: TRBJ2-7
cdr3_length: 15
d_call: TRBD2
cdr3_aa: CASRTSGSSSYEQYF
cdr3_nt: TGTGCCAGCCGGACTAGCGGGAGTAGCTCCTACGAGCAGTACTTC

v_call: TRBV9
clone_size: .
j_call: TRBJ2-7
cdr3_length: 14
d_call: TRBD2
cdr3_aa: CASSTTSESYEQYF
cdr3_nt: TGTGCCAGCAGCACGACTAGCGAGAGCTACGAGCAGTACTTC

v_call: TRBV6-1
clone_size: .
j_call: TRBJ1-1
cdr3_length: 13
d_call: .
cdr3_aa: CASTNQAGTEAFF
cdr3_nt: TGTGCCAGTACCAACCAGGCTGGCACTGAAGCTTTCTTT

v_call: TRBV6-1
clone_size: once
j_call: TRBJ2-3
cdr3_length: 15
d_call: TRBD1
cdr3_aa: CASSEMGQGWDTQYF
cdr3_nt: TGTGCCAGCAGTGAAATGGGACAGGGGTGGGATACGCAGTATTTT

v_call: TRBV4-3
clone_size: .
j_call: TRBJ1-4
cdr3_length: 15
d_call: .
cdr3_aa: CASSQSLGRVGKLFF
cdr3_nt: TGCGCCAGCAGCCAATCGCTAGGCAGGGTCGGGAAACTGTTTTTT

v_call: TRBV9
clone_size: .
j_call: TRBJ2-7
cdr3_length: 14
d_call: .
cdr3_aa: CASSVEPDYYEQYF
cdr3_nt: TGTGCCAGCAGCGTAGAGCCGGACTACTACGAGCAGTACTTC

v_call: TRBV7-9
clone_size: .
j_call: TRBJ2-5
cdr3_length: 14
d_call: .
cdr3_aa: CASSLGGSAGTQYF
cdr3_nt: TGTGCCAGCAGTTTAGGAGGGTCCGCTGGGACCCAGTACTTC

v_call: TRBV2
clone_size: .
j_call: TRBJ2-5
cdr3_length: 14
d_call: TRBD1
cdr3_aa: CASSPTGGWETQYF
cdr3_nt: TGTGCCAGCAGCCCGACAGGGGGCTGGGAGACCCAGTACTTC

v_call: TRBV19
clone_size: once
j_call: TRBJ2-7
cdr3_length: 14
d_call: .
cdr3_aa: CASSIDRQGGEQYF
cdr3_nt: TGTGCCAGTAGTATAGATCGGCAGGGCGGCGAGCAGTACTTC

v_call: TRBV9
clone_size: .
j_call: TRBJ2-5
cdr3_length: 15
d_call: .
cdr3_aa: CASSVVGSLQETQYF
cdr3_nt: TGTGCCAGCAGCGTAGTGGGGTCGCTCCAAGAGACCCAGTACTTC

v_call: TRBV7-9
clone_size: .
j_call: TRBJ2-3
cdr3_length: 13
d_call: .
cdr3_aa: CASSLGGTDTQYF
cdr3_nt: TGTGCCAGCAGCTTGGGGGGTACAGATACGCAGTATTTT

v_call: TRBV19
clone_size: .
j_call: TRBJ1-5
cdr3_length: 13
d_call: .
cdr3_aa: CASSNWGRQPQHF
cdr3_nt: TGTGCCAGTAGTAACTGGGGACGGCAGCCCCAGCATTTT

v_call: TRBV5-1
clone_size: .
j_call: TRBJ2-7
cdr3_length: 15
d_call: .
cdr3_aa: CASSLVGAKGYEQYF
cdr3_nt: TGCGCCAGCAGCTTGGTGGGGGCCAAAGGGTACGAGCAGTACTTC

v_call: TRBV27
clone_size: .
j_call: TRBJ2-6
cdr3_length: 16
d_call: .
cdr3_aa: CASRRQVSSGANVLTF
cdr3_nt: TGTGCCAGCAGGCGACAGGTTTCCTCTGGGGCCAACGTCCTGACTTTC

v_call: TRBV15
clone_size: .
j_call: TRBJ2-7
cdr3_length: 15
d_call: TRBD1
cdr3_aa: CATSRRTGLSYEQYF
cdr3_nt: TGTGCCACCAGCAGACGGACAGGGTTGTCCTACGAGCAGTACTTC

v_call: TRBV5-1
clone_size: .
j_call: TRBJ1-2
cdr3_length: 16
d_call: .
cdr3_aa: CASSLICEQRFFGYTF
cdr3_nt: TGCGCCAGCAGCTTGATCTGTGAGCAAAGGTTCTTTGGCTACACCTTC

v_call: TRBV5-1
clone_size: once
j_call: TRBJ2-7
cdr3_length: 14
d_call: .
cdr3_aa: CASSSPGSSYEQYF
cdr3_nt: TGCGCCAGCAGCTCCCCGGGATCCAGCTACGAGCAGTACTTC

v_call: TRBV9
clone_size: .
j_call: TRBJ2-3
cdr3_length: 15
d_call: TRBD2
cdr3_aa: CASSVAQRGGDTQYF
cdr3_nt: TGTGCCAGCAGCGTAGCTCAGCGGGGTGGAGATACGCAGTATTTT

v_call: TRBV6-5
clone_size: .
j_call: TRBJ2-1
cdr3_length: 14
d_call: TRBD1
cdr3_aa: CASSRTGQRNEQFF
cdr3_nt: TGTGCCAGCAGTAGGACAGGGCAAAGGAATGAGCAGTTCTTC

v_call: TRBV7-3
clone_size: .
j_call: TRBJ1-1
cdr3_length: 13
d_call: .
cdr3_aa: CASSTYFGTEAFF
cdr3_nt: TGTGCCAGCAGCACCTACTTTGGAACTGAAGCTTTCTTT

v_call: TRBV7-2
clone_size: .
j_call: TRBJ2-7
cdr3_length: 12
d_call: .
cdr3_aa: CASRIGVYEQYF
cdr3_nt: TGTGCCAGCAGGATAGGGGTTTACGAGCAGTACTTC

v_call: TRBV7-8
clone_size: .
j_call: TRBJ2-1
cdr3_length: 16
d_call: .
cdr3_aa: CASSLSEASSYNEQFF
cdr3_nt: TGTGCCAGCAGCTTATCTGAGGCGAGCTCCTACAATGAGCAGTTCTTC

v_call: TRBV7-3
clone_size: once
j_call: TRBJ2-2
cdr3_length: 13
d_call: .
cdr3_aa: CASSLGNTGELFF
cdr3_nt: TGTGCCAGCAGCTTGGGTAACACCGGGGAGCTGTTTTTT

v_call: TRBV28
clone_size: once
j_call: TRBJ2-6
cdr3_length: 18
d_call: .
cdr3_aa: CASSSTTFTPSGANVLTF
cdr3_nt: TGTGCCAGCAGTTCCACTACCTTCACCCCCTCTGGGGCCAACGTCCTGACTTTC

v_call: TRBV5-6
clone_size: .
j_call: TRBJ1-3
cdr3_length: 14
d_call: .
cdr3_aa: CASSFGGGGNTIYF
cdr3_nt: TGTGCCAGCAGCTTCGGTGGGGGTGGAAACACCATATATTTT

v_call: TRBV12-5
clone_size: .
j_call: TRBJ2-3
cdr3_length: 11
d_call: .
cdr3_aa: CASGLGDTQYF
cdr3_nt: TGTGCTAGTGGTTTGGGGGATACGCAGTATTTT

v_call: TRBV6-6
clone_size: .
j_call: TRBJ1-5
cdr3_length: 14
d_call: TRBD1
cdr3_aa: CASSYPDRDIFQHF
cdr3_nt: TGTGCCAGCAGTTACCCCGACAGGGATATATTCCAGCATTTT

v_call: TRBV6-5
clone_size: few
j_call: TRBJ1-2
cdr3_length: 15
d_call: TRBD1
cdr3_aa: CASSYEGQPVNGYTF
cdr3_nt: TGTGCCAGCAGTTACGAGGGACAGCCCGTAAATGGCTACACCTTC

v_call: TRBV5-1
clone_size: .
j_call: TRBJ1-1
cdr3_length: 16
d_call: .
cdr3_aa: CASSLTPGRADTEAFF
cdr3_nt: TGCGCCAGCAGCTTGACTCCGGGGAGGGCCGACACTGAAGCTTTCTTT

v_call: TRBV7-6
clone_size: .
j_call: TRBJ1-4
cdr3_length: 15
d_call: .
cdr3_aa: CASSPRDTRREKLFF
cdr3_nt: TGTGCCAGCAGCCCGCGGGACACCCGACGTGAAAAACTGTTTTTT

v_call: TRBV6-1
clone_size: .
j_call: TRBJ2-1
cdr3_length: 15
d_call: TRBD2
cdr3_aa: CASSESGSGYNEQFF
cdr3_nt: TGTGCCAGCAGTGAAAGCGGGAGTGGCTACAATGAGCAGTTCTTC